The text below deals with one TCR beta chain. Its antigen is unidentified. At one end, the junction sequence differs from germline, possibly due to a read error. Germline V gives CDR1 MGHRA, CDR2 YSYEKL. CDR3 size: 16 residues. TCRbeta libraries were built with three rounds of nested PCR, modified from ARM-PCR. TCRdb re-analysed the multiplex PCR reads in MiXCR, keeping a single row per CDR3 protein. The table lists about 110,000 distinct CDR3 sequences, around 82% of them singletons. RNA was extracted from bulk tissue without any cell sorting. These data come from a study of tumor and adjacent non-tumor tissue in lung cancer. Whole-study context: Histology: about twelve adenocarcinoma, a couple of squamous cell carcinoma, 1 small cell lung cancer. Each sample yielded about 4.17 million productive TCRbeta reads on average.

Broader study findings: Normal lung showed higher cumulative top 100 clone frequency than tumor.

J is TRBJ1-3 and V is TRBV4-1, with D possibly matching TRBD1 (5 bases). The receptor's source is a man between 70 and 80 years old with non-small cell lung cancer. The material sequenced was lung tumor tissue. This CDR3 reads CASSQDLPGAGKTIYF. CDR3 DNA sequence: TGCGCCAGTAGCCAAGATCTTCCCGGGGCTGGAAAGACCATATATTTT.